The 22 T cell receptor beta chains below all came from one sample that was sequenced in a study of CD8 T cells in acute hepatitis C reinfection. The time point here: naive CD8 control sorted from an acute-time-point sample. Method: immunoSEQ multiplex PCR; TCRdb's copy keeps in-frame clones and lacks some. The sample consists of 30,000 to 45,000 clones, around 85% of them appearing once. Sequences were obtained from naive CD8+ T cells from PBMCs. The receptors shown here come from a woman younger than 30 who spontaneously cleared hepatitis C infection.

V and J are TRBV30 and TRBJ2-1; TRBD2 might be the D (6 bases). The CDR3 loop spans 13 amino acids. Germline CDR1 reads GTSNPN; CDR2 reads SVGIG (reference sequence). Trimming pared 8 bases from V and 3 bases from J, leaving 14 bases between. The CDR3 reads CAGREIGYNEQFF. The CDR3 DNA reads TGTGCCGGCCGGGAGATAGGCTACAATGAGCAGTTCTTC.

The CDR3 is CASSYSLFYEQYF. CDR3 sequence (DNA): TGTGCCAGCAGTTACTCACTTTTCTACGAGCAGTACTTC. The chain employs TRBV6-6 and TRBJ2-7; D is ambiguous. Trimming took 0 bases from V and 3 from J, leaving 6 bases between them. Looked up from germline, CDR1 is MNHNY and CDR2 is SVGAGI (reference sequence). The CDR3 covers 13 residues.

This clone turned up a few times. The chain combines TRBV5-1 with TRBJ2-6; D gene uncertain. From germline, CDR1 is SGHRS and CDR2 YFSETQ. There are 12 residues in the CDR3. With 6 bases removed from V and 2 bases from J, the gap between germline ends came to 3 bases. The CDR3 reads CASTAGANVLTF. CDR3 nucleotides: TGCGCCAGCACCGCTGGGGCCAACGTCCTGACTTTC.

The chain joins TRBV7-9 to TRBJ1-4, with D perhaps matching TRBD1 (6 bases). V was shortened by 4 bases and J by 3 bases, with 12 bases between the two germline ends. Germline CDR1 is SEHNR and CDR2 is FQNEAQ (reference sequence). CDR3 length: 15 residues. The CDR3 region is CASSSNRDANEKLFF. The CDR3 DNA reads TGTGCCAGCAGCTCAAACAGGGATGCTAATGAAAAACTGTTTTTT.

The chain joins TRBV11-3 to TRBJ2-3; D ambiguous. V lost 2 bases and J lost 1, with 4 bases in between. Germline V gives CDR1 SGHNT, CDR2 YENEEA. This CDR3 has 13 amino acids. CDR3 sequence reads: CASSLYGTDTQYF. CDR3 nucleotide sequence: TGTGCCAGCAGCTTATACGGCACAGATACGCAGTATTTT.

The CDR3 region is CASGLVLGTDSGNTIYF. DNA of the CDR3: TGTGCTAGTGGTTTGGTACTTGGAACAGACTCTGGAAACACCATATATTTT. The rearrangement uses TRBV12-5 and TRBJ1-3; D gene ambiguous. The CDR3 contains 17 residues. The V and J ends lost 0 bases and 0 bases respectively, with 12 bases between them. Germline V gene sequence: CDR1 LGHNT, CDR2 FRNRAP.

The CDR3 reads CASSESKASGRNEQFF. The CDR3 DNA sequence: TGCGCCAGCAGTGAGTCCAAAGCTAGCGGGAGGAATGAGCAGTTCTTC. This chain connects TRBV10-2 to TRBJ2-1, with TRBD2 identical over 11 bases. V trimming: 0 bases; J trimming: 7 bases; junction bases outside the gene matches: 5. Germline CDR1 is WSHSY and CDR2 is SAAADI. The CDR3 spans 16 residues.

This chain joins TRBV7-9 and TRBJ1-5, with D unclear. CDR3 length equals 14 residues. Trimming shortened V by 5 bases and J by 1 base, and 9 bases separated the two germline ends. In germline, CDR1 is SEHNR, CDR2 FQNEAQ (reference sequence). The CDR3 here is CASSRGGSNQPQHF. In DNA form, the CDR3 reads TGTGCCAGCAGCCGGGGAGGGAGCAATCAGCCCCAGCATTTT.

V gene TRBV10-1 combines with J gene TRBJ1-1; no reliable D call. CDR3 size: 13 residues. Germline CDR1 is WNHNN and CDR2 is SYGVQD (reference sequence). V lost 3 bases and J lost 0, with 5 bases in between. Here the CDR3 reads CASSESMNTEAFF. The CDR3, as DNA: TGCGCCAGCAGTGAAAGTATGAACACTGAAGCTTTCTTT.

This clone was observed once. J is TRBJ2-3 and V is TRBV4-1; D unresolved. The V end was cut by 3 bases, the J end by 6 bases, with 7 bases between. Germline values: CDR1 MGHRA, CDR2 YSYEKL. The CDR3 has 12 residues. The CDR3 region is CASSHPRDTQYF. For the CDR3, the DNA is TGCGCCAGCAGCCATCCCAGGGATACGCAGTATTTT.

The chain has TRBV9 and TRBJ2-1; 14 bases are a match to TRBD2. The V gene end was trimmed by 3 bases and the J gene end by 10 bases; junction bases not matched to a gene: 9. This CDR3 region has 16 residues. The germline CDR1 and CDR2 sequences are SGDLS and YYNGEE. CDR3 sequence reads: CASSAPGTSGSLEQFF. The CDR3 nucleotides are TGTGCCAGCAGCGCCCCCGGGACTAGCGGGAGCTTGGAGCAGTTCTTC. Combining the CDR3 with reference TRBV9 and TRBJ2-1 gives the whole variable domain DSGVTQTPKHLITATGQRVTLRCSPRSGDLSVYWYQQSLDQGLQFLIQYYNGEERAKGNILERFSAQQFPDLHSELNLSSLELGDSALYFCASSAPGTSGSLEQFFGPGTRLTVL.

This clone was observed a single time. V and J are TRBV7-6 and TRBJ2-1, with TRBD2 matching 16 bases. J gave up 2 bases and V 3 bases, and 7 bases lay outside the gene matches. There are 19 residues in the CDR3. Looked up from germline, CDR1 is SGHVS and CDR2 is FNYEAQ. Here the CDR3 DNA reads TGTGCCAGCAGCTTGGGACTAGCGGGAGGGCCGGATCCCTACAATGAGCAGTTCTTC. Translated, it gives CASSLGLAGGPDPYNEQFF.

V is TRBV19 and J is TRBJ1-1; possible D gene TRBD1, 6 bases. V was cut by 6 bases and J by 1 base, with 12 bases left in between. Germline V gives CDR1 LNHDA, CDR2 SQIVND (reference sequence). This CDR3 is built from 14 residues. This CDR3 is CASSTTTGNTEAFF. CDR3 coding DNA: TGTGCCAGTAGCACCACGACAGGGAACACTGAAGCTTTCTTT.

The rearrangement links TRBV14 to TRBJ2-1; 8 positions agree with TRBD2. The V gene's germline CDR1 is SGHDN and CDR2 FVKESK. The CDR3 is made up of 13 amino acids. V lost 8 bases and J lost 7; bases outside the gene matches: 7. CDR3: CASWAGGVNEQFF. CDR3 bases: TGTGCCAGCTGGGCGGGAGGTGTTAATGAGCAGTTCTTC.

The rearrangement joins TRBV7-9 to TRBJ1-1; D gene ambiguous. V was trimmed by 5 bases and J by 4 bases, leaving 11 bases between them. This CDR3 spans 13 amino acids. Germline CDR1 and CDR2: SEHNR and FQNEAQ (reference sequence). CDR3 nucleotide sequence: TGTGCCAGCAGCCCTCACTCGGGCACTGAAGCTTTCTTT. Translating it yields CASSPHSGTEAFF.

This rearrangement joins TRBV7-8 to TRBJ2-1; D remains ambiguous. V gave up 5 bases and J gave up 7 bases, with 6 bases separating them. The CDR3 is 11 residues long. The germline gives CDR1 SGHVS, CDR2 FQNEAQ. The CDR3 nucleotides read TGTGCCAGCAGCAAACTAAATGAGCAGTTCTTC. This gives the protein CASSKLNEQFF. Filled out from reference TRBV7-8 and TRBJ2-1, the complete variable domain reads GAGVSQSPRYKVAKRGQDVALRCDPISGHVSLFWYQQALGQGPEFLTYFQNEAQLDKSGLPSDRFFAERPEGSVSTLKIQRTQQEDSAVYLCASSKLNEQFFGPGTRLTVL.

The chain links TRBV7-6 to TRBJ2-3, with D maybe TRBD1 (5 bases). This CDR3 has 13 residues. Looked up from germline, CDR1 is SGHVS and CDR2 is FNYEAQ. Trimming removed 3 bases from V and 10 bases from J, with 14 bases in between. CDR3 bases: TGTGCCAGCAGCTTGGTTGGTCAGGGCTCGCAGTATTTT. Residues: CASSLVGQGSQYF.

This clone was observed a single time. This CDR3 reads CASSLFSDEQFF. The CDR3 nucleotides read TGTGCCAGCAGCTTATTCTCGGACGAGCAGTTCTTC. J is TRBJ2-1 and V is TRBV7-8; D is uncertain. V was cut by 2 bases and J by 10 bases, with 9 bases left in between. CDR3 length: 12 residues. Germline loops: CDR1 SGHVS, CDR2 FQNEAQ.

The chain links TRBV27 to TRBJ2-5; 7 bases are a match to TRBD2. After removal of 0 bases from V and 1 base from J, the junction contained 14 bases not matched to a gene. CDR1 and CDR2 (germline): MNHEY, SMNVEV (reference sequence). This CDR3 spans 19 amino acids. The CDR3 reads CASSLSVMESSGTQETQYF. CDR3 DNA sequence: TGTGCCAGCAGTTTATCAGTAATGGAGTCTAGCGGTACCCAAGAGACCCAGTACTTC.

The J gene is TRBJ2-1, the V gene TRBV6-1; weak D call: TRBD1 (5 bases). This CDR3 has 14 amino acids. Trimming left V 2 bases short and J 6 bases short, with 11 bases between. The germline V gene encodes CDR1 MNHNS and CDR2 SASEGT. CDR3 coding DNA: TGTGCCAGCAGTGAAAACAGGAACCCCAATGAGCAGTTCTTC. Translating gives CASSENRNPNEQFF.

This chain links TRBV7-8 with TRBJ2-3, with a possible D match to TRBD2 (5 bases). Germline V gene sequence: CDR1 SGHVS, CDR2 FQNEAQ. With 1 base removed from V and 5 bases from J, the gap between germline ends came to 7 bases. There are 13 residues in the CDR3. CDR3 coding DNA: TGTGCCAGCAGCTTAGTGGCGGGAGATACGCAGTATTTT. Residues: CASSLVAGDTQYF.

V is TRBV9 and J is TRBJ2-2; 7 bases align to TRBD2. With V trimmed by 4 bases and J by 5 bases, 8 bases remained unmatched. Germline V CDR1 and CDR2: SGDLS, YYNGEE. The CDR3 totals 15 residues. As DNA, the CDR3 is TGTGCCAGCAGCACTGGGAGGGCGAGTACCGGGGAGCTGTTTTTT. Its translation is CASSTGRASTGELFF.